This T cell receptor beta chain was obtained from a study of cytomegalovirus exposure and HLA in healthy donors. A multiplex PCR was run with 60 Vbeta primers and 13 Jbeta primers. Profiled with immunoSEQ multiplex PCR; TCRdb holds only in-frame clones, not every one. The table shows around 280,000 clones, with around 90% occurring only once. The CDR3 has 16 residues. The germline V gene has CDR1 SGDLS and CDR2 YYNGEE. With V trimmed by 3 bases and J by 5 bases, 10 bases remained unmatched. Study-wide points: Differences between HLA loci emerged in a later analysis of TCR association rates, with DRB1 most and HLA-C fewest.

With regard to this clone: Its antigen is unidentified.

This clonotype was sampled from a woman younger than 30 in good health and CMV-seronegative. The rearrangement uses TRBV9 and TRBJ2-1; 8 nucleotides line up with TRBD2. The sequenced material came from PBMCs. The CDR3 nucleotides read TGTGCCAGCAGCGGACCCGGGACTAGATCAAACAATGAGCAGTTCTTC. Encoded protein: CASSGPGTRSNNEQFF.